One TCR beta chain is described in this entry. Its antigen remains unidentified. No base qualities exist here, and no much larger clone lies one base off it. The germline V and J ends show losses of 4 bases and 6 bases respectively, and no gene match explains 6 bases of the junction. The germline V gene yields SGHRS for CDR1 and YFSETQ for CDR2. Including the terminal cysteine and phenylalanine, the CDR3 comprises 16 residues. Only the CDR3 DNA stays, 48 bases, in frame from base 1. The library was built by means of PCR. The sample was run on an Illumina HiSeq 2500. Molecular barcoding was employed in the preparation of TCR libraries, with unique molecular identifiers being used to normalize TCRbeta repertoire quantification. TCRdb redid the processing of the public reads, applying fastp at Q25 and MiXCR, and retained in-frame beta chains. Each CDR3 protein appears once, grouped with its most common genes and DNA. The sample table shows approximately 500,000 distinct CDR3 sequences, and 20% to 30% are seen once. Of the sample, 36% is held by the ten largest clones.

These data originate in a study of T-cell reconstitution after alpha-beta-depleted transplantation in children (dated by TCRdb to the mid-2010s). For the study in its entirety: The study quantitatively tracked T-cell immune reconstitution after TCRalphabeta/CD19-depleted allogeneic hematopoietic cell transplantation in children using TCR repertoire profiling. Study-level results and caveats: Over the following months the frequencies of hyperexpanded clones went down, and after one year T-cell counts and TCRbeta diversity were mostly credited to newly produced T cells. In some patients, the high TCRbeta diversity seen at day 60 was put down to recipient T cells and intrathymic progenitors that had survived conditioning. Apparently early alphabetaT-cell count recovery about two months after transplant reportedly relied on only several hundred rapidly expanded clones derived from non-depleted graft cells.

What the treatment or condition label conveys for this sample: allogeneic hematopoietic cell transplantation with graft depleted of TCRalphabeta T cells and CD19 B cells. The transplant recipients were children given TCRalphabeta/CD19-depleted allogeneic hematopoietic cell grafts. The sequence joins TRBV5-1 to TRBJ2-1; TRBD2 aligns with 14 central bases. The clonotype was recovered from a boy in the first two years of life with Wiskott-Aldrich syndrome, due to receive a stem cell transplant. The sequencing here drew on PBMCs, taken before TCRalphabeta/CD19-depleted stem cell transplant. DNA sequence: TGCGCCAGCAGCCAATGGACTAGCGGGAGGAGCAATGAGCAGTTCTTC. Translated, this gives CASSQWTSGRSNEQFF. Outside the CDR3, residues come from the reference TRBV5-1 and TRBJ2-1 proteins, so the full variable domain is: KAGVTQTPRYLIKTRGQQVTLSCSPISGHRSVSWYQQTPGQGLQFLFEYFSETQRNKGNFPGRFSGRQFSNSRSEMNVSTLELGDSALYLCASSQWTSGRSNEQFFGPGTRLTVL.